A selection of T cell receptor beta chains follows, all from one sample in a study of blood T cell repertoires in COVID-19. The protocol was immunoSEQ multiplex PCR, while the TCRdb copy is restricted to in-frame clones and leaves out a portion. The sample has about 220,000 clones, about nine tenths seen once. The sample comprised peripheral blood. The receptors were sampled from a man younger than 40 who had recovered from COVID-19. Both conserved end residues are part of each CDR3. Fields, in order: D gene, clone size, CDR3 length, V gene, J gene, CDR3 protein, CDR3 DNA. The D gene is left open where the match is weak. Where a row states a size, it is once, few, many or the class of an expanded clone; other rows omit it.

TRBD1,NA,14,TRBV6-5,TRBJ1-6,CASSPRQGSSPLHF,TGTGCCAGCAGTCCGCGACAGGGTAGTTCACCCCTCCACTTT
NA,once,14,TRBV24-1,TRBJ1-4,CATSEPREGGKLFF,TGTGCCACCAGTGAACCCCGGGAGGGTGGGAAACTGTTTTTT
NA,NA,13,TRBV12-3/TRBV12-4,TRBJ2-7,CASSLGRGLGQYF,TGTGCCAGCAGTTTAGGGAGAGGGCTGGGGCAGTACTTC
TRBD2,NA,15,TRBV7-8,TRBJ2-7,CASSLARIAGYEQYF,TGTGCCAGCAGCTTAGCGAGGATAGCGGGGTACGAGCAGTACTTC
NA,NA,10,TRBV20-1,TRBJ2-7,CSALDYEQYF,TGCAGTGCTCTAGACTACGAGCAGTACTTC
NA,NA,15,TRBV7-2,TRBJ1-4,CASSAYRVTNEKLFF,TGTGCCAGCAGCGCATACAGGGTGACTAATGAAAAACTGTTTTTT
TRBD2,NA,14,TRBV7-9,TRBJ2-7,CASSPSGGAYEQYF,TGTGCCAGCAGCCCAAGCGGGGGAGCCTACGAGCAGTACTTC
TRBD2,NA,14,TRBV10-3,TRBJ2-3,CAIRTSGDTDTQYF,TGTGCCATCAGGACTAGCGGGGACACAGATACGCAGTATTTT
NA,NA,13,TRBV11-3,TRBJ1-6,CASGRGGDSPLHF,TGTGCCAGCGGCCGCGGTGGAGATTCACCCCTCCACTTT
TRBD1,once,13,TRBV6-4,TRBJ1-2,CASGQEHVDGYTF,TGTGCCAGCGGACAGGAGCATGTCGATGGCTACACCTTC
NA,NA,14,TRBV11-3,TRBJ2-3,CASSLAGEADTQYF,TGTGCCAGCAGCTTAGCGGGGGAGGCAGATACGCAGTATTTT
NA,NA,14,TRBV5-1,TRBJ1-3,CASSLYQFGNTIYF,TGCGCCAGCAGCTTGTATCAGTTTGGAAACACCATATATTTT
NA,NA,14,TRBV18,TRBJ2-7,CASSPPSRVYEQYF,TGTGCCAGCTCACCACCGAGCAGGGTCTACGAGCAGTACTTC
NA,NA,12,TRBV11-2,TRBJ2-7,CASSLVRVQQYF,TGTGCCAGCAGCTTAGTCCGGGTACAGCAGTACTTC
NA,NA,13,TRBV3-1/TRBV3-2,TRBJ2-3,CASSQGGTDTQYF,TGTGCCAGCAGCCAGGGAGGCACAGATACGCAGTATTTT
TRBD1,NA,13,TRBV3-1/TRBV3-2,TRBJ2-7,CASSQDRSHEQYF,TGTGCCAGCAGCCAGGACAGGTCCCACGAGCAGTACTTC
NA,NA,14,TRBV4-2,TRBJ2-3,CASSPGGRRDTQYF,TGTGCCAGCAGCCCCGGGGGTCGCCGAGATACGCAGTATTTT
NA,NA,15,TRBV11-2,TRBJ2-7,CASSPTGTPEGEQYF,TGTGCCAGCAGCCCAACCGGGACACCCGAGGGAGAGCAGTACTTC
TRBD1,NA,16,TRBV5-8,TRBJ1-6,CASSLNRGSYNSPLHF,TGTGCCAGCAGCTTGAACAGGGGGTCCTATAATTCACCCCTCCACTTT
NA,once,15,TRBV5-1,TRBJ1-6,CASSLANRVGSPLHF,TGCGCCAGCAGCTTGGCCAACAGGGTGGGATCACCCCTCCACTTT